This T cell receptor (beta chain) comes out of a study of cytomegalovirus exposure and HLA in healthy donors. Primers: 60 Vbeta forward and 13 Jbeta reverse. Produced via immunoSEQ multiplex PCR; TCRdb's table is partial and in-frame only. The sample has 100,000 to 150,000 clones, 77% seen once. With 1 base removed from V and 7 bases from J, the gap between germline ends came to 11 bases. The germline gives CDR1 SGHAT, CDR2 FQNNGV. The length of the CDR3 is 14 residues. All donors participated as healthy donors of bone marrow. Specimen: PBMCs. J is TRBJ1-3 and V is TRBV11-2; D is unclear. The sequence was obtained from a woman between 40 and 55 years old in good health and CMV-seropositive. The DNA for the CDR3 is TGTGCCAGCAGCTTAGGGGAGGGAAGCAACACCATATATTTT. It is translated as CASSLGEGSNTIYF. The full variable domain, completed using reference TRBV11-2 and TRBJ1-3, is EAGVAQSPRYKIIEKRQSVAFWCNPISGHATLYWYQQILGQGPKLLIQFQNNGVVDDSQLPKDRFSAERLKGVDSTLKIQPAKLEDSAVYLCASSLGEGSNTIYFGEGSWLTVV.